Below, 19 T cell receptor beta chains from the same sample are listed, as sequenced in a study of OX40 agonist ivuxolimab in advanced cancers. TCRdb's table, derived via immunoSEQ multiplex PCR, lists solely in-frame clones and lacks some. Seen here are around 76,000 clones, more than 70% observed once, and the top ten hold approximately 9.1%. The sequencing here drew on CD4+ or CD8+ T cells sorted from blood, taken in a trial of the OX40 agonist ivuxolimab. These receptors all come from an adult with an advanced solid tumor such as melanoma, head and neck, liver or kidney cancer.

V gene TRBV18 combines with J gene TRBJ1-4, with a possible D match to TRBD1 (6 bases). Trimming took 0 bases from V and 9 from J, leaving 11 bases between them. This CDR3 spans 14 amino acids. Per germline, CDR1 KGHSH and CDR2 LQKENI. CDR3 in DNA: TGTGCCAGCTCACCACCGGGGGCGGGGCAAAAACTGTTTTTT. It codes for CASSPPGAGQKLFF.

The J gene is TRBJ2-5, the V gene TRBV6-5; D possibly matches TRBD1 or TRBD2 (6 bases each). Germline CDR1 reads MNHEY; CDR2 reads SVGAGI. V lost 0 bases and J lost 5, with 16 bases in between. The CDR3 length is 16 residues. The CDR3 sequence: CASSYSGAPGGETQYF. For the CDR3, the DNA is TGTGCCAGCAGTTACTCGGGGGCCCCCGGGGGTGAGACCCAGTACTTC.

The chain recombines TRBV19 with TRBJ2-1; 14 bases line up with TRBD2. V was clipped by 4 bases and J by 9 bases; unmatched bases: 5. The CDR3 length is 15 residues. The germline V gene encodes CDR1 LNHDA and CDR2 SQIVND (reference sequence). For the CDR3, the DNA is TGTGCCAGTAGTACGGGACTAGCGGGAGTGGGTGAGCAGTTCTTC. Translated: CASSTGLAGVGEQFF.

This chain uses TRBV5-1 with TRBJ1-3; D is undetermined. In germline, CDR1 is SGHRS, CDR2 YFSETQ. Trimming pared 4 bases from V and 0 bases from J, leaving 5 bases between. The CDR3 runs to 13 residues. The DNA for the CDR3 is TGCGCCAGCAGCGTGGACTCTGGAAACACCATATATTTT. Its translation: CASSVDSGNTIYF.

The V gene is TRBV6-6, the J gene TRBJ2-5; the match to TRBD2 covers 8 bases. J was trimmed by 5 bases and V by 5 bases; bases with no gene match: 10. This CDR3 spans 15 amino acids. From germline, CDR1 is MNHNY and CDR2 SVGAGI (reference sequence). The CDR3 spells CASSPGTSAFETQYF. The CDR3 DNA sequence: TGTGCCAGCAGTCCCGGGACTAGTGCATTTGAGACCCAGTACTTC.

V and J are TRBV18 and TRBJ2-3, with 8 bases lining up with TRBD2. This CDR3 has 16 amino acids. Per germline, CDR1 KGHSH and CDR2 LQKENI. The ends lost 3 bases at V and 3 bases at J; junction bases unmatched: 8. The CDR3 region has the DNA TGTGCCAGCTCACCTTTTAACGGGGGGGCGACAGATACGCAGTATTTT. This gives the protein CASSPFNGGATDTQYF.

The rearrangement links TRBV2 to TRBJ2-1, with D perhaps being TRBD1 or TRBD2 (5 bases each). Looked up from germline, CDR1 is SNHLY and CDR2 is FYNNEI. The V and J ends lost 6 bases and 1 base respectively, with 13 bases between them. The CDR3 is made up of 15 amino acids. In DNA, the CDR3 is TGTGCCAGCAGCCCCGCAGGGACGTCCTACAATGAGCAGTTCTTC. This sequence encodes CASSPAGTSYNEQFF.

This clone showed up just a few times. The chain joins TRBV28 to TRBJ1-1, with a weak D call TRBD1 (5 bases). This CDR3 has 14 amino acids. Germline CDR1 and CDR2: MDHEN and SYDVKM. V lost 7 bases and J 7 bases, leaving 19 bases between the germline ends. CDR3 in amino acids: CASTGPGRAYEAFF. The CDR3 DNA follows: TGTGCCAGCACCGGCCCGGGCAGGGCCTATGAAGCTTTCTTT.

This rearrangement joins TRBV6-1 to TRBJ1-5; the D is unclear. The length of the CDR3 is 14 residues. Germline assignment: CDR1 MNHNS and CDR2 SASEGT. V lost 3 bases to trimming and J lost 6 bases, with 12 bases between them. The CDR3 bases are TGTGCCAGCAGTGAGGGAGGGCGGCCTCAGCCCCAGCATTTT. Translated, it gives CASSEGGRPQPQHF.

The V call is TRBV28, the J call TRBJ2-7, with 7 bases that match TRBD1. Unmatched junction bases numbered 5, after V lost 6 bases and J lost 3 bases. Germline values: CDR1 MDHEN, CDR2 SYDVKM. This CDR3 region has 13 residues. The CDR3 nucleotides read TGTGCCAGCAGACAGACAGGGTACTACGAGCAGTACTTC. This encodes CASRQTGYYEQYF.

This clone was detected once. The CDR3 is CASSLTTGGTEAFF. The CDR3 bases are TGCGCCAGCAGCTTGACGACAGGGGGAACTGAAGCTTTCTTT. The chain joins TRBV5-1 to TRBJ1-1; TRBD1 agrees at 9 bases. After removal of 1 base from V and 5 bases from J, the junction contained 3 bases not matched to a gene. The CDR3 loop spans 14 amino acids. Germline V lookup: CDR1 SGHRS, CDR2 YFSETQ.

CDR3 sequence (DNA): TGTGCCAGCAGTTACCGTCCGGGACAGGGTCATGGCTACACCTTC. It is translated as CASSYRPGQGHGYTF. This rearrangement joins TRBV6-5 to TRBJ1-2; 9 positions match TRBD1. V shed 2 bases and J 6 bases; nucleotides not matched to a gene: 7. The CDR3 is 15 residues long. Per the germline V gene, CDR1 is MNHEY and CDR2 is SVGAGI.

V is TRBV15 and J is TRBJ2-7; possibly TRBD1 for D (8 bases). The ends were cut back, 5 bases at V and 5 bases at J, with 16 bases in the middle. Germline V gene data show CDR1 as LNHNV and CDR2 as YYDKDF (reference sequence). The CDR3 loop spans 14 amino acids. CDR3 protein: CATSPTGGGNEQYF. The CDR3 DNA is TGTGCCACCAGCCCTACAGGGGGGGGGAACGAGCAGTACTTC.

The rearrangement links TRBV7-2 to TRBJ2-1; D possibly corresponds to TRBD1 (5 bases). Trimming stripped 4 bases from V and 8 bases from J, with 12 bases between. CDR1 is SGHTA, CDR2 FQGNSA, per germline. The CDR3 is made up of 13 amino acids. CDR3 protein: CASSSTPRDEQFF. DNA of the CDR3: TGTGCCAGCAGCTCGACGCCCAGGGATGAGCAGTTCTTC.

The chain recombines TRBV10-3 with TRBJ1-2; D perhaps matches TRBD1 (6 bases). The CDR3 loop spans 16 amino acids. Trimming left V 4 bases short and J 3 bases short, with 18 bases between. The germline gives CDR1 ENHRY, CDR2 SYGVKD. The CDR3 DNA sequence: TGTGCCATCAGTGGAGGGGACACCCGGGCGGACTATGGCTACACCTTC. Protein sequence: CAISGGDTRADYGYTF.

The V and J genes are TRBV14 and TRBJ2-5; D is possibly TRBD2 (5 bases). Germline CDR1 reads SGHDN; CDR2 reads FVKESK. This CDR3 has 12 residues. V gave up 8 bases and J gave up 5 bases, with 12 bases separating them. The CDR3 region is CASLALRETQYF. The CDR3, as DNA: TGTGCCAGCCTAGCTCTGCGGGAGACCCAGTACTTC. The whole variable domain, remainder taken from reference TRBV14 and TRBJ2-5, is EAGVTQFPSHSVIEKGQTVTLRCDPISGHDNLYWYRRVMGKEIKFLLHFVKESKQDESGMPNNRFLAERTGGTYSTLKVQPAELEDSGVYFCASLALRETQYFGPGTRLLVL.

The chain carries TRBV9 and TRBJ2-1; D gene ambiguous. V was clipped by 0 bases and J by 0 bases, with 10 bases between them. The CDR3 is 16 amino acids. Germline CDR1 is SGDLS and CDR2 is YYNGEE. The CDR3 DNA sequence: TGTGCCAGCAGCGTAGCTGGGTCAAGCTCCTACAATGAGCAGTTCTTC. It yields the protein CASSVAGSSSYNEQFF.

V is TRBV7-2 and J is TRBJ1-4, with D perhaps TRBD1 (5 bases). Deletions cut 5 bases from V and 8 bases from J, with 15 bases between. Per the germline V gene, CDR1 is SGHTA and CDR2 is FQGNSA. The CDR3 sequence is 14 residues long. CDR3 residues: CASSPGWGREKLFF. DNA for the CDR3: TGTGCCAGCAGCCCAGGGTGGGGTAGGGAAAAACTGTTTTTT.

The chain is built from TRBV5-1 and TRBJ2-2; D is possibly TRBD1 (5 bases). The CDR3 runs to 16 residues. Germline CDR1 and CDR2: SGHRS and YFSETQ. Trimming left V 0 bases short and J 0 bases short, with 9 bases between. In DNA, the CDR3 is TGCGCCAGCAGCTTGGCAGGACAAACGAACACCGGGGAGCTGTTTTTT. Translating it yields CASSLAGQTNTGELFF.